This entry is about one T cell receptor (beta chain). The target antigen is unknown. Clones were sequenced by immunoSEQ multiplex PCR, and TCRdb holds only the in-frame ones, with some missing. The sample has 50,000 to 85,000 clones, roughly 80% seen once. Drawing of blood for sampling happened at baseline, at cycle 4 day 1, and at cycle 7 day 1. The sample comes from a study of OX40 agonist ivuxolimab in advanced cancers. Study-level results: A proportion of nonresponders additionally exhibited low normalized T-cell clonal expansion. Expanded clones tended on average to be more numerous among CD8+ T cells than CD4+. Patients who responded partially at 0.1-3.0 mg/kg showed clonal expansion ranking among the lowest.

CDR3 length: 18 residues. V shed 2 bases, J shed 1 base, and the junction held 12 bases outside the gene matches. The germline CDR1 and CDR2 sequences are SGHTA and FQGNSA. The starting material was CD4+ or CD8+ T cells sorted from blood, obtained in a trial of the OX40 agonist ivuxolimab. The V and J genes are TRBV7-2 and TRBJ2-5; 8 bases are shared with TRBD2. This TCR came from an adult with an advanced solid tumor such as melanoma, head and neck, liver or kidney cancer. CDR3 bases: TGTGCCAGCAGCTTACTGTCAGCGGGAGTTAGCGGCCAAGAGACCCAGTACTTC. It is translated as CASSLLSAGVSGQETQYF.